One sample yielded the 10 T cell receptor beta chains listed below, sequenced in a study of blood T cell repertoires in COVID-19. The assay was immunoSEQ multiplex PCR, and TCRdb's table has in-frame clones only and misses some. The table records 150,000 to 200,000 clones, about nine tenths of them present only once. Material for sequencing was PBMCs or T cells enriched from blood (not recorded which). These receptor sequences come from a woman younger than 30 who had recovered from COVID-19.

The chain uses TRBV7-9 and TRBJ2-7; D perhaps matches TRBD1 (6 bases). Trimming removed 8 bases from V and 2 bases from J, with 22 bases in between. This CDR3 has 16 residues. Germline CDR1 SEHNR, CDR2 FQNEAQ (reference sequence). The CDR3 sequence is CASSAPMGRDTYEQYF. DNA for the CDR3: TGTGCCAGCTCAGCACCCATGGGCAGGGACACCTACGAGCAGTACTTC.

The J gene is TRBJ1-1, the V gene TRBV6-2 or TRBV6-3; TRBD1 might be the D (5 bases). The CDR3 totals 14 residues. Germline CDR1 and CDR2: MNHEY and SVGEGT. Deletions cut 4 bases from V and 2 bases from J, with 11 bases between. The CDR3 sequence: CASSWGSSNTEAFF. CDR3 in DNA: TGTGCCAGCAGTTGGGGCAGCTCAAACACTGAAGCTTTCTTT.

The V gene is TRBV24-1, the J gene TRBJ2-5; a possible D gene is TRBD2 (5 bases). This CDR3 region has 12 residues. Between the trimmed V and J ends, which lost 4 bases and 13 bases, there was a span of 15 bases. CDR1 and CDR2 from the germline V gene are KGHDR and SFDVKD. The CDR3 protein is CATSDGGPLLYF. CDR3 coding DNA: TGTGCCACCAGTGACGGAGGCCCACTTTTGTACTTC.

This chain connects TRBV6-2 or TRBV6-3 to TRBJ2-7; tentative D call: TRBD1 (5 bases). CDR3 length equals 13 residues. Germline-derived CDR1 and CDR2 are MNHEY and SVGEGT. V shed 5 bases and J shed 6 bases, with 14 bases lying between them. CDR3 in amino acids: CASSQGRQGEQYF. The CDR3 DNA reads TGTGCCAGCAGTCAGGGCCGTCAGGGCGAGCAGTACTTC.

Points on this clone: A far larger clone is one nucleotide away, so this likely arose from a read error. V gene TRBV6-2 or TRBV6-3 combines with J gene TRBJ2-3, with TRBD1 matching 7 bases. The trim removed 4 bases at V and 2 bases at J, leaving 6 bases unmatched. Germline lookup yields CDR1 MNHEY and CDR2 SVGEGT. The CDR3 spans 15 residues. The CDR3 nucleotides read TGTGCCAGCAGTTTAGGGCAGGGGGTCACAGATACGCAGTATTTT. Translated, it gives CASSLGQGVTDTQYF.

The chain carries TRBV2 and TRBJ1-1, with D possibly matching TRBD1 (6 bases). V was cut by 3 bases and J by 1 base, with 9 bases left in between. Per germline, CDR1 SNHLY and CDR2 FYNNEI. The CDR3 totals 14 residues. The CDR3: CASSDGQTNTEAFF. In nucleotides, the CDR3 is TGTGCCAGCAGTGACGGACAGACGAACACTGAAGCTTTCTTT.

This chain uses TRBV28 with TRBJ1-2; tentatively, D is TRBD1 (6 bases). This CDR3 has 13 amino acids. V shed 6 bases and J shed 3 bases, with 11 bases lying between them. Looked up from germline, CDR1 is MDHEN and CDR2 is SYDVKM. CDR3 residues: CASRPNRDYGYTF. DNA of the CDR3: TGTGCCAGCAGGCCAAACAGGGACTATGGCTACACCTTC.

This sequence joins TRBV5-1 and TRBJ2-7, with 9 bases lining up with TRBD1. The CDR3 runs to 16 residues. Germline-derived CDR1 and CDR2 are SGHRS and YFSETQ. The V gene end was trimmed by 4 bases and the J gene end by 5 bases; junction bases not matched to a gene: 13. The CDR3 here is CASSVGTGFGYDEQYF. DNA for the CDR3: TGCGCCAGCAGCGTCGGGACAGGGTTCGGTTACGACGAGCAGTACTTC.

The chain combines TRBV5-1 with TRBJ2-2; 13 bases are a match to TRBD2. Germline V CDR1 and CDR2: SGHRS, YFSETQ. This CDR3 has 15 residues. The junction had 3 bases not matched to a gene; V was cut back by 3 bases and J by 7 bases. CDR3 sequence: CASSWTSGSSGELFF. In DNA form, the CDR3 reads TGCGCCAGCAGCTGGACTAGCGGGAGTAGCGGGGAGCTGTTTTTT. Based on the CDR3 plus reference TRBV5-1 and TRBJ2-2, the full variable domain is KAGVTQTPRYLIKTRGQQVTLSCSPISGHRSVSWYQQTPGQGLQFLFEYFSETQRNKGNFPGRFSGRQFSNSRSEMNVSTLELGDSALYLCASSWTSGSSGELFFGEGSRLTVL.

V gene TRBV6-5 combines with J gene TRBJ1-2; the D gene is possibly TRBD1 (6 bases). Trimming stripped 8 bases from V and 2 bases from J, with 12 bases between. Germline loops: CDR1 MNHEY, CDR2 SVGAGI. The CDR3 loop spans 13 amino acids. The CDR3 DNA follows: TGTGCCAGCTTCGCGGGGGCCAACTATGGCTACACCTTC. It specifies CASFAGANYGYTF.